A single sample gave rise to the 18 T cell receptor beta chains below, sequenced in a study of T cell responses to AZD1222 COVID-19 vaccine. Clones were read by immunoSEQ multiplex PCR, and TCRdb kept only the in-frame ones, dropping some. The data hold 140,000 to 150,000 clones, with more than 90% observed a single time. The sample in question was peripheral blood, obtained on day 0 of AZD1222 vaccination. The receptors come from an adult in good health.

The V and J genes are TRBV18 and TRBJ1-1, with 9 bases aligning to TRBD1. This CDR3 is 16 amino acids long. V gave up 6 bases and J gave up 1 base; unmatched junction bases: 9. Germline V gives CDR1 KGHSH, CDR2 LQKENI. DNA for the CDR3: TGTGCCAGCTCCCCCCCGAAGGGACAGGGGAACACTGAAGCTTTCTTT. This codes for CASSPPKGQGNTEAFF.

The chain recombines TRBV9 with TRBJ2-2; D is undetermined. The CDR3 is 13 amino acids. Trimming removed 0 bases at V and 12 bases at J, with 12 bases between. The germline CDR1 and CDR2 sequences are SGDLS and YYNGEE. As DNA, the CDR3 is TGTGCCAGCAGCGTAGGGGGTCCCCCGCAGCTGTTTTTT. Amino acids: CASSVGGPPQLFF.

This chain links TRBV5-1 with TRBJ2-1, with 10 nucleotides matching TRBD2. V gave up 0 bases and J gave up 9 bases; unmatched junction bases: 6. The CDR3 has 15 residues. Germline CDR1 reads SGHRS; CDR2 reads YFSETQ. The CDR3 bases are TGCGCCAGCAGCTTGGGGCTAGCGGGAGATCTTGAGCAGTTCTTC. This gives the protein CASSLGLAGDLEQFF.

This chain connects TRBV7-9 to TRBJ1-5; D remains ambiguous. The CDR3 contains 14 residues. Germline-derived CDR1 and CDR2 are SEHNR and FQNEAQ (reference sequence). The V and J ends lost 5 bases and 7 bases respectively, with 15 bases between them. The CDR3 DNA follows: TGTGCCAGCAGCCCGGACGGGGTTCGGCAGCCCCAGCATTTT. Its protein is CASSPDGVRQPQHF.

The chain is built from TRBV5-6 and TRBJ2-7, with D possibly matching TRBD2 (5 bases). Between the trimmed V and J ends, which lost 7 bases and 4 bases, there was a span of 21 bases. The CDR3 sequence is 15 residues long. Germline values: CDR1 SGHDT, CDR2 YYEEEE. The CDR3 DNA reads as TGTGCCAGCTCCCGGGGTCCCCAACTACCTTACGAGCAGTACTTC. Its protein is CASSRGPQLPYEQYF.

The V gene is TRBV11-2, the J gene TRBJ2-3; 8 bases align to TRBD2. This CDR3 has 15 amino acids. V was pared by 2 bases and J by 3 bases, with 4 bases of the junction left unmatched. Germline V gives CDR1 SGHAT, CDR2 FQNNGV. Here the CDR3 DNA reads TGTGCCAGCAGCTTAAGCGGGAGAGATACAGATACGCAGTATTTT. Translated, it gives CASSLSGRDTDTQYF.

The chain carries TRBV5-5 and TRBJ1-1; 7 bases are shared with TRBD1. Germline CDR1 and CDR2: SGHKS and YYEKEE (reference sequence). This CDR3 spans 16 amino acids. Losses at the gene ends were 4 bases for V and 2 bases for J; bases not matched to a gene: 11. CDR3 sequence (DNA): TGTGCCAGCAGCCTGGGGCTAAACAGGGGCAACACTGAAGCTTTCTTT. Its protein is CASSLGLNRGNTEAFF. The whole variable domain, filled in from reference TRBV5-5 and TRBJ1-1, reads DAGVTQSPTHLIKTRGQQVTLRCSPISGHKSVSWYQQVLGQGPQFIFQYYEKEERGRGNFPDRFSARQFPNYSSELNVNALLLGDSALYLCASSLGLNRGNTEAFFGQGTRLTVV.

This rearrangement joins TRBV5-5 to TRBJ1-4, with a tentative D call TRBD1 (5 bases). The germline CDR1 and CDR2 sequences are SGHKS and YYEKEE (reference sequence). The CDR3 totals 15 residues. Trimming shortened V by 0 bases and J by 12 bases, and 18 bases separated the two germline ends. The DNA for the CDR3 is TGTGCCAGCAGCTTGGCCTTGAGGGGACGCGAGGAACTGTTTTTT. It is translated as CASSLALRGREELFF.

The chain has TRBV28 and TRBJ1-6, with unresolved D. This CDR3 comprises 11 residues. Per germline, CDR1 MDHEN and CDR2 SYDVKM. V lost 3 bases and J 10 bases, leaving 4 bases between the germline ends. CDR3 nucleotide sequence: TGTGCCAGCAGTTTGCACTCACCCCTCCACTTT. Translating gives CASSLHSPLHF.

The J gene is TRBJ2-5, the V gene TRBV28, with D possibly matching TRBD2 (5 bases). This CDR3 spans 16 amino acids. V gave up 6 bases and J gave up 7 bases, with 24 bases separating them. The germline gives CDR1 MDHEN, CDR2 SYDVKM. CDR3 DNA sequence: TGTGCCAGCAGCCCGACGGGAAAGACTGGCTCGGGGACCCAGTACTTC. Translated: CASSPTGKTGSGTQYF.

The rearrangement joins TRBV2 to TRBJ2-2; D remains ambiguous. V lost 7 bases to trimming and J lost 4 bases, with 4 bases between them. This CDR3 has 11 amino acids. CDR1 and CDR2 from the germline V gene are SNHLY and FYNNEI. The CDR3 here is CASTSTGELFF. The DNA of the CDR3 is TGTGCCAGCACGTCCACCGGGGAGCTGTTTTTT.

This chain connects TRBV10-1 to TRBJ2-1; D might be TRBD1 (5 bases). The CDR3 covers 12 residues. V was clipped by 2 bases and J by 6 bases, with 5 bases between them. The germline V gene encodes CDR1 WNHNN and CDR2 SYGVQD (reference sequence). DNA of the CDR3: TGCGCCAGCAGTGAGAGGGGCAATGAGCAGTTCTTC. Its translation: CASSERGNEQFF.

This chain links TRBV2 with TRBJ1-3; 9 nucleotides agree with TRBD1. This CDR3 comprises 15 residues. V lost 6 bases and J lost 1; bases outside the gene matches: 4. The germline V gene has CDR1 SNHLY and CDR2 FYNNEI. The CDR3 bases are TGTGCCAGCAGGAGGGACAGGGCATCTGGAAACACCATATATTTT. The encoded protein is CASRRDRASGNTIYF.

V usage is TRBV9 and J usage is TRBJ2-1, with 13 bases matching TRBD2. The V segment lost 4 bases and the J segment 8 bases; nucleotides outside the gene matches: 9. The length of the CDR3 is 16 residues. Looked up from germline, CDR1 is SGDLS and CDR2 is YYNGEE. CDR3 nucleotides: TGTGCCAGCAGCTCCCGACTAGCGGGGGGAGCGCATGAGCAGTTCTTC. Translated, it gives CASSSRLAGGAHEQFF.

This chain connects TRBV7-6 to TRBJ2-2; D is perhaps TRBD1 (6 bases). The CDR3 covers 16 residues. The ends were cut back, 5 bases at V and 0 bases at J, with 13 bases in the middle. Germline values: CDR1 SGHVS, CDR2 FNYEAQ. The CDR3 sequence is CASSLLDRSNTGELFF. DNA of the CDR3: TGTGCCAGCAGCCTTCTGGACAGATCGAACACCGGGGAGCTGTTTTTT. Based on the CDR3 plus reference TRBV7-6 and TRBJ2-2, the full variable domain is GAGVSQSPRYKVTKRGQDVALRCDPISGHVSLYWYRQALGQGPEFLTYFNYEAQQDKSGLPNDRFSAERPEGSISTLTIQRTEQRDSAMYRCASSLLDRSNTGELFFGEGSRLTVL.

This chain connects TRBV5-5 to TRBJ1-2; TRBD1 is a possible D gene (5 bases). CDR1 and CDR2 from the germline V gene are SGHKS and YYEKEE (reference sequence). V was clipped by 4 bases and J by 4 bases, with 11 bases between them. The CDR3 has 13 amino acids. CDR3 nucleotide sequence: TGTGCCAGCAGCCAGGGCGCAGCCTATGGCTACACCTTC. Encoded protein: CASSQGAAYGYTF.

This clone occurred once. J is TRBJ2-7 and V is TRBV28; D might be TRBD2 (5 bases). V was clipped by 3 bases and J by 4 bases, with 16 bases between them. CDR3 size: 15 residues. Germline-derived CDR1 and CDR2 are MDHEN and SYDVKM. The CDR3 spells CASSFGRGFGYEQYF. The CDR3 region has the DNA TGTGCCAGCAGTTTTGGGAGAGGTTTCGGGTACGAGCAGTACTTC.

This chain joins TRBV6-5 and TRBJ1-6; no clear D gene. Germline-derived CDR1 and CDR2 are MNHEY and SVGAGI. The CDR3 loop spans 15 amino acids. V lost 2 bases and J lost 0, with 5 bases in between. In DNA form, the CDR3 reads TGTGCCAGCAGTTACGGCAGCTCCTATAATTCACCCCTCCACTTT. Encoded protein: CASSYGSSYNSPLHF.